Following are 15 T cell receptor beta chains from one sample sequenced in a study of blood T cell repertoires in COVID-19. Method: immunoSEQ multiplex PCR; TCRdb's copy keeps in-frame clones and lacks some. The table has some 400,000 clones, nearly 90% seen once. Sequencing was done on a sample of peripheral blood. The receptors were sampled from a man younger than 30 with active or convalescent COVID-19.

The chain has TRBV6-6 and TRBJ2-3; TRBD2 matches at 7 bases. CDR3 length: 16 amino acids. The germline V gene has CDR1 MNHNY and CDR2 SVGAGI (reference sequence). The V segment lost 5 bases and the J segment 0 bases; nucleotides outside the gene matches: 8. The DNA for the CDR3 is TGTGCCAGCAGTCGAGAATGGGGGGGTAGCACAGATACGCAGTATTTT. It yields the protein CASSREWGGSTDTQYF.

The chain uses TRBV29-1 and TRBJ2-3; perhaps TRBD2 as D (6 bases). The CDR3 consists of 14 residues. Germline values: CDR1 SQVTM, CDR2 ANQGSEA. V was cut by 6 bases and J by 5 bases, with 18 bases left in between. The CDR3 DNA is TGCAGCGTCGAAAGGGAGGAGGCAGGAGATACGCAGTATTTT. This sequence encodes CSVEREEAGDTQYF.

The CDR3 region has the DNA TGTGCCAGCAGCCTCCGGGATAGCGGATTCACAGATACGCAGTATTTT. Translation gives CASSLRDSGFTDTQYF. V and J are TRBV11-2 and TRBJ2-3; weak D call: TRBD2 (6 bases). The germline CDR1 and CDR2 sequences are SGHAT and FQNNGV. This CDR3 region has 16 residues. Trimming removed 5 bases at V and 2 bases at J, with 17 bases between.

The genes are TRBV3-1 (or the pseudogene TRBV3-2) and TRBJ2-5, with D possibly matching TRBD1 (6 bases). Per germline, CDR1 LGHDT and CDR2 YNNKEL (reference sequence). This CDR3 contains 16 residues. V lost 1 base to trimming and J lost 2 bases, with 14 bases between them. The CDR3: CASSQGQGLLQETQYF. As DNA, the CDR3 is TGTGCCAGCAGCCAAGGGCAGGGGCTACTACAAGAGACCCAGTACTTC.

V gene TRBV28 combines with J gene TRBJ2-7, with D possibly being TRBD1 (5 bases). Germline CDR1 and CDR2: MDHEN and SYDVKM. The CDR3 spans 14 residues. V was clipped by 2 bases and J by 3 bases, with 11 bases between them. The CDR3 loop reads CASSLKGSYYEQYF. The CDR3 DNA sequence: TGTGCCAGCAGTTTAAAGGGGTCCTACTACGAGCAGTACTTC.

The chain links TRBV7-9 to TRBJ1-4, with a weak D call TRBD1 (6 bases). The CDR3 is 14 residues long. Trimming pared 4 bases from V and 3 bases from J, leaving 9 bases between. Germline CDR1 reads SEHNR; CDR2 reads FQNEAQ (reference sequence). Here the CDR3 reads CASSSSGANEKLFF. The CDR3 DNA is TGTGCCAGCAGCTCCTCAGGGGCTAATGAAAAACTGTTTTTT.

This clone was seen just once. The chain combines TRBV4-3 with TRBJ2-1; 8 nucleotides line up with TRBD2. This CDR3 region has 19 residues. CDR1 and CDR2 from the germline V gene are LGHNA and YSLEER. V lost 1 base, J lost 5 bases, and 16 bases stayed unmatched. Written as DNA, the CDR3 is TGCGCCAGCAGCCAAGCCCCATCCTTCGGGACTAGTAAGGACAATGAGCAGTTCTTC. Translation gives CASSQAPSFGTSKDNEQFF.

V usage is TRBV5-8 and J usage is TRBJ2-7, with 11 bases lining up with TRBD1. The CDR3 runs to 14 residues. The J segment lost 3 bases and the V segment lost 3 bases, leaving 2 bases of the junction unmatched. The V gene's germline CDR1 is SGHTS and CDR2 YDEGEE. The CDR3 loop reads CASSWGTGGYEQYF. The CDR3 nucleotides are TGTGCCAGCAGCTGGGGGACAGGGGGCTACGAGCAGTACTTC.

The J gene is TRBJ1-3, the V gene TRBV5-1; 8 positions agree with TRBD1. The CDR3 extends over 16 amino acids. After removal of 4 bases from V and 0 bases from J, the junction contained 6 bases not matched to a gene. Germline-derived CDR1 and CDR2 are SGHRS and YFSETQ. The CDR3 DNA is TGCGCCAGCAGCCGAAGACAGGGGAACTCTGGAAACACCATATATTTT. This sequence encodes CASSRRQGNSGNTIYF.

The gene calls are TRBV27 and TRBJ1-2, with 8 bases lining up with TRBD1. This CDR3 is built from 16 residues. Germline V gene data show CDR1 as MNHEY and CDR2 as SMNVEV (reference sequence). V dropped 5 bases and J dropped 1; count of bases not matched to a gene: 9. The CDR3 loop is CASSPDRVYHNYGYTF. CDR3 coding DNA: TGTGCCAGCAGTCCGGACAGGGTGTACCATAACTATGGCTACACCTTC.

V is TRBV7-9 and J is TRBJ2-3; D unclear. The length of the CDR3 is 15 residues. Germline V gene data show CDR1 as SEHNR and CDR2 as FQNEAQ (reference sequence). V was shortened by 1 base and J by 4 bases, with 12 bases between the two germline ends. CDR3 region: CASSLVRLEADTQYF. DNA of the CDR3: TGTGCCAGCAGCTTAGTTCGGCTAGAAGCAGATACGCAGTATTTT. Variable domain in full (rest from reference TRBV7-9 and TRBJ2-3): DTGVSQNPRHKITKRGQNVTFRCDPISEHNRLYWYRQTLGQGPEFLTYFQNEAQLEKSRLLSDRFSAERPKGSFSTLEIQRTEQGDSAMYLCASSLVRLEADTQYFGPGTRLTVL.

CDR3 sequence reads: CASSLDGLAGDNEQFF. Written as DNA, the CDR3 is TGTGCCAGCAGCTTAGACGGACTAGCGGGAGACAATGAGCAGTTCTTC. The chain combines TRBV11-3 with TRBJ2-1; 13 bases are shared with TRBD2. The trim removed 0 bases at V and 5 bases at J, leaving 1 base unmatched. The CDR3 is 16 residues long. Per the germline V gene, CDR1 is SGHNT and CDR2 is YENEEA. Full variable domain (remainder filled in from reference TRBV11-3 and TRBJ2-1): EAGVVQSPRYKIIEKKQPVAFWCNPISGHNTLYWYLQNLGQGPELLIRYENEEAVDDSQLPKDRFSAERLKGVDSTLKIQPAELGDSAVYLCASSLDGLAGDNEQFFGPGTRLTVL.

This clone was detected only once. The CDR3 region is CASSLVVKTGSPLHF. The CDR3 DNA reads as TGTGCCAGCAGCTTAGTAGTGAAGACGGGTTCACCCCTCCACTTT. V and J are TRBV7-2 and TRBJ1-6; D gene uncertain. Trimming pared 1 base from V and 9 bases from J, leaving 13 bases between. This CDR3 is built from 15 residues. The germline V gene encodes CDR1 SGHTA and CDR2 FQGNSA.

The V gene is TRBV4-3, the J gene TRBJ2-2, with TRBD2 identical over 7 bases. CDR1 LGHNA and CDR2 YSLEER come from the germline V gene. The J segment lost 6 bases and the V segment lost 5 bases, leaving 12 bases of the junction unmatched. This CDR3 is 16 amino acids long. The CDR3 coding sequence is TGCGCCAGCAGCATGCGGGGCGGGAGCGAGGCCGGGGAGCTGTTTTTT. Translated: CASSMRGGSEAGELFF.

V gene TRBV28 combines with J gene TRBJ1-2; 7 nucleotides agree with TRBD1. Per germline, CDR1 MDHEN and CDR2 SYDVKM. J gave up 8 bases and V 4 bases, and 16 bases lay outside the gene matches. The CDR3 has 16 residues. CDR3 amino acids: CASSYDRVWAPFGYTF. The CDR3 DNA reads as TGTGCCAGCAGTTACGACAGGGTTTGGGCTCCTTTCGGCTACACCTTC.